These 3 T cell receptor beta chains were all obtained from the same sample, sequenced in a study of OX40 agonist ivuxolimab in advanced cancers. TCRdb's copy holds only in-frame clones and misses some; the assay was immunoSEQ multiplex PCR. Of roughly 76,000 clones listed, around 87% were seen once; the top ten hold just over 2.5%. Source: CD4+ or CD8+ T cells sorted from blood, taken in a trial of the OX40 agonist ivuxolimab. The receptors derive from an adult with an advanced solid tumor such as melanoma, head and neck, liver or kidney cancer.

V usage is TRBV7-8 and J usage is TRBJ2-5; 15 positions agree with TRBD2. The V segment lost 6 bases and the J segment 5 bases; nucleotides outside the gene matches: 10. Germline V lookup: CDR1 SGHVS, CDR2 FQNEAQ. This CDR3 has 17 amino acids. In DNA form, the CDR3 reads TGTGCCAGCAGTGCTACCGGGACTAGCGGGGGGAGGGAGACCCAGTACTTC. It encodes CASSATGTSGGRETQYF.

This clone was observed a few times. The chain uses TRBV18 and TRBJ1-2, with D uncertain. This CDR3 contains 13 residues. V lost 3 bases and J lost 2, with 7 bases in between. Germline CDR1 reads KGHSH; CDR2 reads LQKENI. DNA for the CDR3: TGTGCCAGCTCACCTAGTATGAACTATGGCTACACCTTC. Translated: CASSPSMNYGYTF.

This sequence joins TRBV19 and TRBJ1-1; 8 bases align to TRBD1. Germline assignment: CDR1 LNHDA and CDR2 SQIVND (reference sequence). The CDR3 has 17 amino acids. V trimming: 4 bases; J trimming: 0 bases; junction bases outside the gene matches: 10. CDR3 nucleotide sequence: TGTGCCAGTAGTACAGGGACAGGTATCGGTCTGAACACTGAAGCTTTCTTT. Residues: CASSTGTGIGLNTEAFF. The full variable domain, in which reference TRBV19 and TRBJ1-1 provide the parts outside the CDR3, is DGGITQSPKYLFRKEGQNVTLSCEQNLNHDAMYWYRQDPGQGLRLIYYSQIVNDFQKGDIAEGYSVSREKKESFPLTVTSAQKNPTAFYLCASSTGTGIGLNTEAFFGQGTRLTVV.